The 20 T cell receptor beta chains listed next were all sequenced from one sample in a study of PD-1 blockade in mismatch repair-deficient tumors. Assay: immunoSEQ multiplex PCR; the TCRdb copy retains only in-frame clones and omits some. The sample holds around 3,600 clones, 60% to 85% seen once. Time point meaning: archival surgical resection tumor tissue. The sequences come from primary tumor tissue, collected from a patient treated with pembrolizumab. All receptors derive from an adult with mismatch repair-deficient cancer.

V and J are TRBV27 and TRBJ2-7, with D possibly TRBD1 on 5 matching bases. Germline lookup yields CDR1 MNHEY and CDR2 SMNVEV (reference sequence). This CDR3 contains 14 residues. The V and J ends lost 2 bases and 3 bases respectively, with 11 bases between them. The CDR3 DNA is TGTGCCAGCAGTTTAAGTACAGGAATCTACGAGCAGTACTTC. Its translation: CASSLSTGIYEQYF.

This clone came up once. The chain has TRBV28 and TRBJ2-7; possibly TRBD1 for D (6 bases). V was pared by 5 bases and J by 3 bases, with 14 bases between. The germline CDR1 and CDR2 sequences are MDHEN and SYDVKM. This CDR3 comprises 14 residues. Here the CDR3 DNA reads TGTGCCAGCAGTCCATCATGGACAGACTACGAGCAGTACTTC. Translation: CASSPSWTDYEQYF.

The V and J genes are TRBV28 and TRBJ2-5; 8 nucleotides line up with TRBD1. Germline V gives CDR1 MDHEN, CDR2 SYDVKM. This CDR3 spans 17 amino acids. Trimming removed 5 bases from V and 1 base from J; junction bases left unmatched: 12. The chain's CDR3 is CASSTGQGRIGQETQYF. The CDR3 DNA reads as TGTGCCAGCAGTACCGGACAGGGTCGCATTGGCCAAGAGACCCAGTACTTC.

CDR3 coding DNA: TGTGCCAGCAGGGCCCGGACAGGGGTAGTAGGACTAGCGATCGGGGAGCTGTTTTTT. Translation: CASRARTGVVGLAIGELFF. The chain couples TRBV28 to TRBJ2-2; D may correspond to TRBD1 or TRBD2 (9 bases each). The ends were cut back, 6 bases at V and 7 bases at J, with 30 bases in the middle. In germline, CDR1 is MDHEN, CDR2 SYDVKM. The CDR3 loop spans 19 amino acids.

The rearrangement joins TRBV7-3 to TRBJ1-1, with D possibly being TRBD1 (5 bases). The CDR3 is 14 residues long. CDR1 SGHTA and CDR2 FQGTGA come from the germline V gene. V was trimmed by 5 bases and J by 1 base, leaving 11 bases between them. CDR3 in amino acids: CASSIGTSNTEAFF. CDR3 nucleotide sequence: TGTGCCAGCAGCATCGGGACTTCGAACACTGAAGCTTTCTTT.

The chain recombines TRBV5-1 with TRBJ2-3, with 8 bases aligning to TRBD1. The CDR3 has 14 residues. V lost 7 bases and J lost 5; bases outside the gene matches: 9. From germline, CDR1 is SGHRS and CDR2 YFSETQ. This chain's CDR3 is CASYPDREGDTQYF. The CDR3, as DNA: TGCGCCAGCTATCCGGACAGGGAAGGAGATACGCAGTATTTT.

The chain has TRBV9 and TRBJ2-7, with 7 bases fitting TRBD1. CDR1 and CDR2 from the germline V gene are SGDLS and YYNGEE. The CDR3 has 15 amino acids. Trimming at V came to 3 bases and at J to 4 bases, leaving 10 bases not matched to a gene. The CDR3 DNA follows: TGTGCCAGCAGCGCAGACTTGGACAGGTGTTACGAGCAGTACTTC. It is translated as CASSADLDRCYEQYF.

The table lists this clone with a count of one. The chain recombines TRBV2 with TRBJ2-2; the match to TRBD1 covers 10 bases. From germline, CDR1 is SNHLY and CDR2 FYNNEI. The CDR3 is 14 amino acids. Trimming took 9 bases from V and 2 from J; bases not matched to a gene: 3. In nucleotides, the CDR3 is TGTGCCAGTCGGACAGGGGGAAACACCGGGGAGCTGTTTTTT. This gives the protein CASRTGGNTGELFF.

The V and J genes are TRBV4-2 and TRBJ2-2, with 12 positions matching TRBD2. V lost 4 bases to trimming and J lost 4 bases; unmatched junction nucleotides: 7. Germline V gene data show CDR1 as LGHNA and CDR2 as YNFKEQ. CDR3 length equals 17 residues. CDR3 protein: CASSLLAGGPATGELFF. CDR3 DNA: TGTGCCAGCAGCCTTCTAGCGGGAGGGCCAGCCACCGGGGAGCTGTTTTTT.

This clone was recorded only once. The chain joins TRBV6-5 to TRBJ2-7; D is possibly TRBD2 (7 bases). Deletions cut 2 bases from V and 3 bases from J, with 14 bases between. The CDR3 contains 15 residues. CDR1 is MNHEY and CDR2 is SVGAGI in the germline V gene. The CDR3 region has the DNA TGTGCCAGCAGTTACACCCGGGGAGGGGGCTACGAGCAGTACTTC. The encoded protein is CASSYTRGGGYEQYF.

The V call is TRBV9, the J call TRBJ1-4, with D maybe TRBD1 (6 bases). Trimming removed 3 bases at V and 3 bases at J, with 18 bases between. Germline CDR1 is SGDLS and CDR2 is YYNGEE. This CDR3 contains 17 residues. The CDR3 coding sequence is TGTGCCAGCAGCGCCGAGGCGGGGGCAGGGTCTAATGAAAAACTGTTTTTT. Protein: CASSAEAGAGSNEKLFF.

This clone was detected only a few times. The chain has TRBV9 and TRBJ2-5; 7 bases map to TRBD2. V lost 0 bases and J lost 2; bases outside the gene matches: 4. CDR3 size: 15 residues. In germline, CDR1 is SGDLS, CDR2 YYNGEE. This CDR3 is CASSVVPAGQETQYF. The CDR3 DNA sequence: TGTGCCAGCAGCGTAGTCCCAGCGGGGCAAGAGACCCAGTACTTC.

The chain carries TRBV5-1 and TRBJ2-1, with D possibly matching TRBD2 (6 bases). Trimming shortened V by 2 bases and J by 4 bases, and 19 bases separated the two germline ends. Germline CDR1 is SGHRS and CDR2 is YFSETQ. The CDR3 length is 17 residues. The DNA of the CDR3 is TGCGCCAGCAGCTTAGCCTCCGGCGGACTACAGTACAATGAGCAGTTCTTC. Amino acid sequence: CASSLASGGLQYNEQFF.

This clone is medium-sized within its sample. The V gene is TRBV7-2, the J gene TRBJ1-2; 9 bases fit TRBD1. With 4 bases clipped from V and 7 bases from J, the junction kept 13 bases outside the gene matches. The CDR3 sequence is 16 residues long. Germline CDR1 SGHTA, CDR2 FQGNSA. CDR3 protein: CASSWDRVADRSGYTF. Here the CDR3 DNA reads TGTGCCAGCAGCTGGGACAGGGTGGCTGATAGAAGTGGCTACACCTTC.

This clone was picked up a small number of times. This chain uses TRBV19 with TRBJ2-5, with 7 nucleotides matching TRBD2. Germline lookup yields CDR1 LNHDA and CDR2 SQIVND (reference sequence). The junction had 8 bases not matched to a gene; V was cut back by 8 bases and J by 5 bases. The length of the CDR3 is 13 residues. CDR3 protein: CASRGGGWETQYF. Here the CDR3 DNA reads TGTGCCAGTCGTGGGGGGGGTTGGGAGACCCAGTACTTC.

DNA for the CDR3: TGCGCCAGCAGTGAGTCAATAACCGGGGAGCTGTTTTTT. It codes for CASSESITGELFF. The genes are TRBV10-1 and TRBJ2-2; no definite D call. Germline lookup yields CDR1 WNHNN and CDR2 SYGVQD (reference sequence). The CDR3 extends over 13 amino acids. V was pared by 0 bases and J by 5 bases, with 4 bases between.

Comments on this clone: This CDR3 is also generated by other DNA sequences in the sample. The J gene is TRBJ2-3, the V gene TRBV6-6; D remains unclear. With 4 bases removed from V and 3 bases from J, the gap between germline ends came to 2 bases. Germline values: CDR1 MNHNY, CDR2 SVGAGI (reference sequence). The CDR3 loop spans 11 amino acids. The CDR3 is CASSLTDTQYF. CDR3 nucleotides: TGTGCCAGCAGTTTAACAGATACGCAGTATTTT.

This clone occurred once. The chain employs TRBV14 and TRBJ2-7; D is perhaps TRBD2 (6 bases). Germline CDR1 and CDR2: SGHDN and FVKESK. V lost 1 base and J lost 4, with 17 bases in between. This CDR3 has 16 residues. The CDR3 nucleotides read TGTGCCAGCAGCCAAGCGATGGCTAGCGAGAGGTACGAGCAGTACTTC. This encodes CASSQAMASERYEQYF.

The chain carries TRBV4-2 and TRBJ2-1; the D gene is possibly TRBD2 (5 bases). The CDR3 loop spans 13 amino acids. CDR1 LGHNA and CDR2 YNFKEQ come from the germline V gene. V dropped 1 base and J dropped 6 bases, with 7 bases sitting between them. CDR3 DNA sequence: TGTGCCAGCAGCCAAGCGGGGATCAATGAGCAGTTCTTC. This translates into CASSQAGINEQFF.

This chain joins TRBV2 and TRBJ1-3, with 8 positions matching TRBD1. The V gene's germline CDR1 is SNHLY and CDR2 FYNNEI. The CDR3 spans 14 residues. J was trimmed by 2 bases and V by 5 bases; bases with no gene match: 2. The CDR3 here is CASSSQGAGNTIYF. CDR3 nucleotide sequence: TGTGCCAGCAGTTCACAGGGGGCTGGAAACACCATATATTTT.